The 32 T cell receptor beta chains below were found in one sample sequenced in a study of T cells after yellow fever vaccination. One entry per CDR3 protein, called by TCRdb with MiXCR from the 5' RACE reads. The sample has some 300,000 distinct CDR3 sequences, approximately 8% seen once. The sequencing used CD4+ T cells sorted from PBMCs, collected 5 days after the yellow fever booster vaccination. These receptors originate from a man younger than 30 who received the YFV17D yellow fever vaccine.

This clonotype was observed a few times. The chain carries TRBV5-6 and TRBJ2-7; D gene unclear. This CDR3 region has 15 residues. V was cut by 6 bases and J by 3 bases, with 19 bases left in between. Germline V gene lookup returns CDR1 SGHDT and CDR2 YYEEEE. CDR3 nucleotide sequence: TGTGCCAGCATCCCGTTTGGGCTATCAAACTACGAGCAGTACTTC. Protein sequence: CASIPFGLSNYEQYF.

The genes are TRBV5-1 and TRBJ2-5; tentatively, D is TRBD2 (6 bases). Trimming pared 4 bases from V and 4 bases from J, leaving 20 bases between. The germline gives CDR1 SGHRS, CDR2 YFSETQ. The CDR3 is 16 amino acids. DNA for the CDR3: TGCGCCAGCAGCCAAAACCCCGGGCGGGGTGGAGAGACCCAGTACTTC. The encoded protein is CASSQNPGRGGETQYF.

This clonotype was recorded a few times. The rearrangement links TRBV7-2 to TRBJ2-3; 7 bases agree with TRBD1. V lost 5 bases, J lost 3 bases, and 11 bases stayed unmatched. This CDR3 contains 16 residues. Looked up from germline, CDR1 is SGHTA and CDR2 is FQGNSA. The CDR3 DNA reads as TGTGCCAGCAGCCTCGGGGACAGCGTGATTACAGATACGCAGTATTTT. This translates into CASSLGDSVITDTQYF.

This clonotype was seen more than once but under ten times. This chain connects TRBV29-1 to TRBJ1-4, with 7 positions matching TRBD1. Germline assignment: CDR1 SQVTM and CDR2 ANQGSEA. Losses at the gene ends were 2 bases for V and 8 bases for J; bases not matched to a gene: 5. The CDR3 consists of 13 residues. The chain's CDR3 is CSVERQGGEKLFF. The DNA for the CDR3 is TGCAGCGTTGAACGACAGGGAGGGGAAAAACTGTTTTTT.

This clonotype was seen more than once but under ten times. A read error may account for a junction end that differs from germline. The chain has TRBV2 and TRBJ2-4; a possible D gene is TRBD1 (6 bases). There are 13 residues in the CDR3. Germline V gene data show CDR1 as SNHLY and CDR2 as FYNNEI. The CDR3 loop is CASSEAGVAGAAF. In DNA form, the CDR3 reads TGTGCCAGCAGTGAAGCGGGAGTGGCAGGGGCCGCTTTC.

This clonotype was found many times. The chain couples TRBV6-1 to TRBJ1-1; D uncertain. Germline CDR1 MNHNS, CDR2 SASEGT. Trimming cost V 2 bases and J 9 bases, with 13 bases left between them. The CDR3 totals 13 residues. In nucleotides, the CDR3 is TGTGCCAGCAGTGAATTCGGCAACGGTAAAGCTTTCTTT. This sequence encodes CASSEFGNGKAFF.

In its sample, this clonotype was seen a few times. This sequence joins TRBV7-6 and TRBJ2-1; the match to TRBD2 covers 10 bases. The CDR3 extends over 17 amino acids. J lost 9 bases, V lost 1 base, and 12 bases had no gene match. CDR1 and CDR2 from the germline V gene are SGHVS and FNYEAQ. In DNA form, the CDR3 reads TGTGCCAGCAGCTTAGAGGGAGCGGGGGGGCAAAGGGGTGAGCAGTTCTTC. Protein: CASSLEGAGGQRGEQFF.

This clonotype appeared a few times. CDR3 in DNA: TGTGCCAGCAGCCCGGGACAGGGTAAAAATTCACCCCTCCACTTT. Its protein product is CASSPGQGKNSPLHF. The J gene is TRBJ1-6, the V gene TRBV9; 9 nucleotides match TRBD1. The germline CDR1 and CDR2 sequences are SGDLS and YYNGEE. The CDR3 is 15 residues long. J was trimmed by 7 bases and V by 4 bases; bases with no gene match: 6.

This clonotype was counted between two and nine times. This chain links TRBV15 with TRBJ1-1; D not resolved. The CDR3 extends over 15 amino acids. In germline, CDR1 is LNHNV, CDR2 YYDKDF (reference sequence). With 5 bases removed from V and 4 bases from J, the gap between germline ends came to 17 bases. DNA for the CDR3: TGTGCCACCAGCTCCCCCGGCGGGGTAGTCACTGAAGCTTTCTTT. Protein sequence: CATSSPGGVVTEAFF. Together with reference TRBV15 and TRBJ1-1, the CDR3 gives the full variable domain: DAMVIQNPRYQVTQFGKPVTLSCSQTLNHNVMYWYQQKSSQAPKLLFHYYDKDFNNEADTPDNFQSRRPNTSFCFLDIRSPGLGDTAMYLCATSSPGGVVTEAFFGQGTRLTVV.

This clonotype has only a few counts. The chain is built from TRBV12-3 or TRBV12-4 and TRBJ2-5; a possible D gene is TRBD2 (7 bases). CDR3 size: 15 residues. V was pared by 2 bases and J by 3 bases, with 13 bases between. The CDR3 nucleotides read TGTGCCAGCAGTTTATACGGGGGGCTCGAAGAGACCCAGTACTTC. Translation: CASSLYGGLEETQYF.

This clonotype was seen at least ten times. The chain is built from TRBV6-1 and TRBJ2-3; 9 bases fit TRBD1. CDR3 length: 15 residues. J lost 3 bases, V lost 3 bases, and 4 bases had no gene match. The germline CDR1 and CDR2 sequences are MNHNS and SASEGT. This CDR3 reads CASSDRDRDTDTQYF. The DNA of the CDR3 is TGTGCCAGCAGTGACCGGGACAGGGATACAGATACGCAGTATTTT.

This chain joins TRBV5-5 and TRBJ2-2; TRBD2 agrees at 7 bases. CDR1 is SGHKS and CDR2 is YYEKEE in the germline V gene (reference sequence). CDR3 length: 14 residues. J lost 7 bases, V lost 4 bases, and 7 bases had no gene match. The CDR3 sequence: CASSTQAGYGELFF. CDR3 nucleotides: TGTGCCAGCAGCACTCAAGCGGGGTACGGGGAGCTGTTTTTT.

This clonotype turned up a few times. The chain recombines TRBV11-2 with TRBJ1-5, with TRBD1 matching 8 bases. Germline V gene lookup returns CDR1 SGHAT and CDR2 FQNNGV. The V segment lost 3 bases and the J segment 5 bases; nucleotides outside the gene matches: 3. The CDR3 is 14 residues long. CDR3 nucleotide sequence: TGTGCCAGCAGCTTCGACAGGGGCGATCAGCCCCAGCATTTT. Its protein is CASSFDRGDQPQHF.

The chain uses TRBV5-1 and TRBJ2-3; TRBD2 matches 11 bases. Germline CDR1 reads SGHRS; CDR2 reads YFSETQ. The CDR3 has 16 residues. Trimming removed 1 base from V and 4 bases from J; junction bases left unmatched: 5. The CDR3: CASSLTSGGVADTQYF. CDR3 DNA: TGCGCCAGCAGCTTGACTAGCGGGGGCGTGGCAGATACGCAGTATTTT.

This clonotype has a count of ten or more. CDR3 in DNA: TGCGCCAGCAGCAGGGGCACGGTGAAGTACGAGCAGTACTTC. The encoded protein is CASSRGTVKYEQYF. The V call is TRBV5-1, the J call TRBJ2-7; D might be TRBD1 (5 bases). The CDR3 length is 14 residues. V was clipped by 4 bases and J by 4 bases, with 15 bases between them. CDR1 and CDR2 (germline): SGHRS, YFSETQ.

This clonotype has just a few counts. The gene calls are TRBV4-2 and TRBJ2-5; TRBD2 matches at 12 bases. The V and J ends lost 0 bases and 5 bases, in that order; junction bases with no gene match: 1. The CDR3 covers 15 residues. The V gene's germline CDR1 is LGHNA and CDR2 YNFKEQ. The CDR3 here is CASSQDGTSGETQYF. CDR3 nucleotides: TGTGCCAGCAGCCAAGATGGGACTAGCGGGGAGACCCAGTACTTC.

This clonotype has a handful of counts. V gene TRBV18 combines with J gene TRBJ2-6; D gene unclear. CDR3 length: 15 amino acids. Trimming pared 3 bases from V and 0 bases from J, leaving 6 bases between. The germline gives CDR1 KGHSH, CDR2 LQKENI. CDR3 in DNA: TGTGCCAGCTCACCGTCCATCTCTGGGGCCAACGTCCTGACTTTC. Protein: CASSPSISGANVLTF.

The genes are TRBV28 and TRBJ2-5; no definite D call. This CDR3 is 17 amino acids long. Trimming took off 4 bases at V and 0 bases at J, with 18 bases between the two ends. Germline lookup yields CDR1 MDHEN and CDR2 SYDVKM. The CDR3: CASSYGWPGEYQETQYF. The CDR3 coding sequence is TGTGCCAGCAGTTACGGTTGGCCAGGCGAGTACCAAGAGACCCAGTACTTC.

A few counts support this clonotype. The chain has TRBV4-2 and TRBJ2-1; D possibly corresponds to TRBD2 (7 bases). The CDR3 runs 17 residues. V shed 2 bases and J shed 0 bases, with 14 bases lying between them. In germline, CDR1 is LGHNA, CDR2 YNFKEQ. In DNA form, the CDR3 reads TGTGCCAGCAGCCAATTTGCCGGGGGGCCCTCCTACAATGAGCAGTTCTTC. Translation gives CASSQFAGGPSYNEQFF.

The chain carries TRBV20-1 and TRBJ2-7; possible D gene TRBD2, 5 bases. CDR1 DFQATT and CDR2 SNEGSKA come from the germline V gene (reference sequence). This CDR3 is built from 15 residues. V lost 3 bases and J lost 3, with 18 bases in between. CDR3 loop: CSASRTADRYYEQYF. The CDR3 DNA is TGCAGTGCTAGTCGGACTGCGGATAGGTACTACGAGCAGTACTTC.

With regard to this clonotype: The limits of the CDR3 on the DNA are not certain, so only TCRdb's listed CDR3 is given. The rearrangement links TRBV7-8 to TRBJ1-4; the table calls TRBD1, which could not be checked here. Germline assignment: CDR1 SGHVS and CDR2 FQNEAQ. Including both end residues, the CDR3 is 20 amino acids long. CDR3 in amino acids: CASSLPAQTRGGGSRKTVFF.

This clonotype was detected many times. The CDR3 region has the DNA TGTGCCAGCAGCTCAACTAGCGGGGCTTTCTACGAGCAGTACTTC. Translated: CASSSTSGAFYEQYF. The gene calls are TRBV7-2 and TRBJ2-7; 10 bases fit TRBD2. The CDR3 consists of 15 residues. Germline-derived CDR1 and CDR2 are SGHTA and FQGNSA. V lost 4 bases, J lost 3 bases, and 6 bases stayed unmatched. The full variable domain, its missing parts supplied by reference TRBV7-2 and TRBJ2-7, is GAGVSQSPSNKVTEKGKDVELRCDPISGHTALYWYRQSLGQGLEFLIYFQGNSAPDKSGLPSDRFSAERTGGSVSTLTIQRTQQEDSAVYLCASSSTSGAFYEQYFGPGTRLTVT.

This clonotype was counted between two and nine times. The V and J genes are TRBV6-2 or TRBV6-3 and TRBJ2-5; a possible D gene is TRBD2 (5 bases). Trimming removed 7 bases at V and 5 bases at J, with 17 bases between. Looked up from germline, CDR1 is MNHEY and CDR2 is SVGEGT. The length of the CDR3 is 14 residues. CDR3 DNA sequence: TGTGCCAGCAACAGAGGGAACTCGGGGGAGACCCAGTACTTC. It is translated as CASNRGNSGETQYF.

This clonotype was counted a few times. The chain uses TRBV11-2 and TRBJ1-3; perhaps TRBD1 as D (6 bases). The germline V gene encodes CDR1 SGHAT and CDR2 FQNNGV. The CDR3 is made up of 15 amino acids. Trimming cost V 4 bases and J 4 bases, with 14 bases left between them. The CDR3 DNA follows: TGTGCCAGCAGCTCACTCACAGGGATCGGAAACACCATATATTTT. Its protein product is CASSSLTGIGNTIYF.

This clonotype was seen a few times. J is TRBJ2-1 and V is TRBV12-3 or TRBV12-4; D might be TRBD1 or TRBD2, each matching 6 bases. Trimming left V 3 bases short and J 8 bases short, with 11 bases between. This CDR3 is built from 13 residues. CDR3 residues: CASSFTRGDEQFF. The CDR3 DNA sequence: TGTGCCAGCAGTTTTACGAGGGGGGATGAGCAGTTCTTC.

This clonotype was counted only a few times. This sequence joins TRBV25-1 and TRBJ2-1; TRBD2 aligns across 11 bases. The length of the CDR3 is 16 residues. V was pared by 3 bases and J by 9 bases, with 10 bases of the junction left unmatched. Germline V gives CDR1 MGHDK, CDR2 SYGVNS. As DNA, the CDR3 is TGTGCCAGCAGTGATTCCATAGCGGGGGGGCTGAGTGAGCAGTTCTTC. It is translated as CASSDSIAGGLSEQFF.

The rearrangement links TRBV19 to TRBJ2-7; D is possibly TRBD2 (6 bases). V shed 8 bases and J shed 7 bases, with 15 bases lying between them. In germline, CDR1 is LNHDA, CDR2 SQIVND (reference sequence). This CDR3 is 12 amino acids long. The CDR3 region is CASRAGPDEQYF. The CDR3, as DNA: TGTGCCAGTCGGGCGGGGCCAGATGAGCAGTACTTC.

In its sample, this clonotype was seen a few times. CDR3 in amino acids: CASSFGGLSPAFF. In nucleotides, the CDR3 is TGCGCCAGCAGCTTCGGGGGCCTTTCCCCGGCTTTCTTT. The chain is built from TRBV5-1 and TRBJ1-1; the D gene is possibly TRBD1 (6 bases). V was trimmed by 2 bases and J by 11 bases, leaving 16 bases between them. This CDR3 has 13 residues. Germline-derived CDR1 and CDR2 are SGHRS and YFSETQ. The variable domain in full, completed from reference TRBV5-1 and TRBJ1-1, reads KAGVTQTPRYLIKTRGQQVTLSCSPISGHRSVSWYQQTPGQGLQFLFEYFSETQRNKGNFPGRFSGRQFSNSRSEMNVSTLELGDSALYLCASSFGGLSPAFFGQGTRLTVV.

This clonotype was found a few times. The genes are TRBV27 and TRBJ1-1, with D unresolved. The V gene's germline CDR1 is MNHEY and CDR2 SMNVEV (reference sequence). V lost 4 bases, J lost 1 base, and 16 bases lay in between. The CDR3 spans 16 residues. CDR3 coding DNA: TGTGCCAGCAGTTCCCATTTGGAGACGCAGAACACTGAAGCTTTCTTT. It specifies CASSSHLETQNTEAFF.

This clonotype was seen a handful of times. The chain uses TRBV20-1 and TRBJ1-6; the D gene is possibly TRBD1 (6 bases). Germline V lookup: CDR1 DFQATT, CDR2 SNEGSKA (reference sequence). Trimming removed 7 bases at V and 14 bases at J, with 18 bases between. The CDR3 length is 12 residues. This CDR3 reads CSGGGPGSSLHF. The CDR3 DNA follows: TGCAGTGGGGGGGGGCCGGGGTCATCCCTCCACTTT.

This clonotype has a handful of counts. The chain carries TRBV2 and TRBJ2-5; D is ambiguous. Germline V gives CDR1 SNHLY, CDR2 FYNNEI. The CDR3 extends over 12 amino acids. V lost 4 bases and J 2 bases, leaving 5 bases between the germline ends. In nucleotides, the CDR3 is TGTGCCAGCAGTGTTTTACAAGAGACCCAGTACTTC. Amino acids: CASSVLQETQYF.

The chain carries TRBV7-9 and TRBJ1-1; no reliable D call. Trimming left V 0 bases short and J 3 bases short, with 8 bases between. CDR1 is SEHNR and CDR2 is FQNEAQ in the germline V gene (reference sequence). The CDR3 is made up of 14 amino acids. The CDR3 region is CASSLANRYTEAFF. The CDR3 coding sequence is TGTGCCAGCAGCTTAGCGAATCGGTACACTGAAGCTTTCTTT.